This T cell receptor (beta chain) was recorded in a study of cytotoxic CD8 clonotypes in ibrutinib-treated CLL. Method: immunoSEQ multiplex PCR; TCRdb's copy keeps in-frame clones and lacks some. The profile shows over 30,000 clones, 55% to 80% of them singletons. Germline loops: CDR1 SGHDN, CDR2 FVKESK. Deletions cut 1 base from V and 5 bases from J, with 11 bases between. The CDR3 consists of 15 residues. The sequenced sample was PBMCs, obtained at disease progression, from a patient treated with ibrutinib. This chain uses TRBV14 with TRBJ2-2; no clear D gene. The TCR originated in a human donor with chronic lymphocytic leukemia. The chain's CDR3 is CASSQARAGTGELFF. The CDR3 DNA reads as TGTGCCAGCAGCCAAGCAAGGGCCGGGACCGGGGAGCTGTTTTTT.